This TCR beta chain was retrieved from a study of Ad26.COV2.S vaccination and SARS-CoV-2 variants. Study summary: Dosing was one shot or two shots 56 days apart. Notes on the study in general: Analyses of TCR breadth and depth may have underestimated total T cell responses.

This CDR3 comprises 14 residues. In germline, CDR1 is ENHRY, CDR2 SYGVKD. Deletions cut 0 bases from V and 2 bases from J, with 8 bases between. Treatment reported: roughly 19 received Ad26.COV2.S at low or high dose, single or two shots; 5 received placebo; per-sample allocation not given. Collection of samples fell on day 63 after the first vaccine or placebo injection. At a Boston site, the person donating was an adult of 18-55 years. Assay: immunoSEQ multiplex PCR; the TCRdb copy retains only in-frame clones and omits some. The data hold around 400,000 clones, with about 88% observed a single time. As concerns this clone: What it binds is not known.

This receptor was taken from a person between 18 and 65 years old who received the Ad26.COV2.S COVID-19 vaccine or a placebo. This rearrangement joins TRBV10-3 to TRBJ2-7; tentatively, D is TRBD1 (5 bases). The source material was peripheral blood, sampled in a trial of Ad26.COV2.S vaccine versus placebo. For the CDR3, the DNA is TGTGCCATCAGTGAGTCGACAGCCACCTACGAGCAGTACTTC. Protein: CAISESTATYEQYF.